The text below deals with one TCR beta chain. Its antigen is still unknown. Expressed TCRB transcripts were sequenced because the entire RNA isolate underwent reverse transcription. Sequencing used immunoSEQ multiplex PCR; TCRdb keeps in-frame clones, though not all of them. The sample consists of more than 200,000 clones, roughly 16% of them appearing once. The sample is drawn from a study of beta chain features in type 1 diabetes. General study results and limits: Across all four CD4+ subsets, people with type 1 diabetes showed modestly shorter TCRB CDR3s. More deletions and fewer insertions at VDJ junctions were found in patients with type 1 diabetes.

The CDR3 is made up of 17 amino acids. The germline V gene has CDR1 SEHNR and CDR2 FQNEAQ (reference sequence). With 5 bases clipped from V and 2 bases from J, the junction kept 10 bases outside the gene matches. Sample: naive CD4+ T cells from blood. This chain links TRBV7-9 with TRBJ2-1; TRBD1 matches 9 bases. This TCR was recovered from a man aged 30-40 years with type 1 diabetes. Here the CDR3 DNA reads TGTGCCAGCAGCGGAGGGGACAGGGAGACTACCTACAATGAGCAGTTCTTC. Its translation is CASSGGDRETTYNEQFF.